This T cell receptor beta chain was sequenced during a study of CD8 T cells in ankylosing spondylitis. Study-wide results and limits: Reportedly, disease-linked clones are significantly enriched in ankylosing spondylitis patients' matched synovial fluid.

This clonotype has a single count. Its specificity is not known. TCRdb recomputed calls from the 5' RACE reads with MiXCR, one row per CDR3 protein. The profile shows about 260,000 distinct CDR3 sequences, roughly a quarter of them singletons. The TCR was taken from a male donor with ankylosing spondylitis or in good health (not recorded which). The sample comprised blood, either unsorted or a sorted T cell fraction (not recorded which).

In nucleotides, the CDR3 is TGCGCCAGCAGCCATGCCCCCGGCGCGGGGGCCGCGAATGAGCAGTTCTTC. As protein: CASSHAPGAGAANEQFF. This sequence joins TRBV5-1 and TRBJ2-1; the D gene is possibly TRBD2 (7 bases). The CDR3 covers 17 residues. V shed 4 bases and J shed 7 bases, with 24 bases lying between them. The V gene's germline CDR1 is SGHRS and CDR2 YFSETQ.